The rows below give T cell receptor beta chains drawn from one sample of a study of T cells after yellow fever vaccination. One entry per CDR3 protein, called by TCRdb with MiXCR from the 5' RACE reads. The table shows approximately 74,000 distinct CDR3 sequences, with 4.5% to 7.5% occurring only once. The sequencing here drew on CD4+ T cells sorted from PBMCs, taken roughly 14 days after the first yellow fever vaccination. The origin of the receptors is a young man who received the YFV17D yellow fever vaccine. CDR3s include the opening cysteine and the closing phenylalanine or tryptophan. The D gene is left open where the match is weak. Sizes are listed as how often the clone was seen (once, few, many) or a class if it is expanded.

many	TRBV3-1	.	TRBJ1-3	CASSQLEGGNTIYF	TGTGCCAGCAGCCAGCTGGAGGGTGGAAACACCATATATTTT
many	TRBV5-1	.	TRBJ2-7	CASSPHRIGYEQYF	TGCGCCAGCAGCCCTCACAGGATTGGTTACGAGCAGTACTTC
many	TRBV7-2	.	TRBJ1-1	CASSFGSTNTEAFF	TGTGCCAGCAGCTTCGGGTCTACGAACACTGAAGCTTTCTTT
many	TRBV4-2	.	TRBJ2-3	CASSQDGNTQYF	TGTGCCAGCAGCCAAGATGGAAATACGCAGTATTTT
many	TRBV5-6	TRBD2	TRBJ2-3	CASSQLAGGRDTQYF	TGTGCCAGCAGCCAGCTAGCGGGGGGGCGAGATACGCAGTATTTT
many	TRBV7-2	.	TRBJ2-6	CASTLDWSGANVLTF	TGTGCCAGCACCCTCGATTGGTCTGGGGCCAACGTCCTGACTTTC
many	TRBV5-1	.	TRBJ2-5	CASSLFGHQETQYF	TGCGCCAGCAGCTTGTTTGGTCACCAAGAGACCCAGTACTTC
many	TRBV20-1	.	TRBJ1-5	CSAVRISNQPQHF	TGCAGTGCGGTCAGGATTAGCAATCAGCCCCAGCATTTT
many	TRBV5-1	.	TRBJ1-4	CASSLQGTREKLFF	TGCGCCAGCAGCCTTCAGGGGACTCGGGAAAAACTGTTTTTT
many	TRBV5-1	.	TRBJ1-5	CASSFGREGQPQHF	TGCGCCAGCAGCTTTGGCAGGGAAGGGCAGCCCCAGCATTTT
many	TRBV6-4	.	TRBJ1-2	CASSAEETGRDGYTF	TGTGCCAGCAGTGCCGAAGAGACAGGAAGAGATGGCTACACCTTC
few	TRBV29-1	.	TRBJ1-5	CSVVLGSNQPQHF	TGCAGCGTAGTTCTGGGGAGCAATCAGCCCCAGCATTTT
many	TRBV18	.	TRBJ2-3	CASSPDTAWGDTQYF	TGTGCCAGCTCCCCGGACACCGCCTGGGGAGATACGCAGTATTTT
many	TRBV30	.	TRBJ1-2	CAWSTDRPAGYTF	TGTGCCTGGAGTACTGACAGGCCCGCTGGCTACACCTTC
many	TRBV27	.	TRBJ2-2	CASSSPRGTDTGELFF	TGTGCCAGCAGTTCCCCCAGGGGTACGGACACCGGGGAGCTGTTTTTT
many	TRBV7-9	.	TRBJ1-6	CASSSPGSNSPLHF	TGTGCCAGCAGCTCCCCGGGGAGTAATTCACCCCTCCACTTT
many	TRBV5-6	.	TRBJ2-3	CASSLRDTQYF	TGTGCCAGCAGCTTACGGGATACGCAGTATTTT
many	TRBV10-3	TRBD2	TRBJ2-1	CAISDLSGGGNEQFF	TGTGCCATCAGTGACCTTTCGGGGGGGGGAAATGAGCAGTTCTTC